Here is one T cell receptor beta chain with its context. Its target antigen remains unknown. Per-base quality was not reported, and no clone a single base away is much larger than it. TCRbeta CDR3 regions were amplified from genomic DNA by means of the immunoSEQ Assay, a bias-controlled multiplex PCR. The study's own analysis went as follows. Within the assay, amplification of reference gene primers was used to estimate how many nucleated cells each sample contained. To quantify the absolute abundance of each unique TCRbeta CDR3 rearrangement, sequence reads were collapsed and filtered. For each sample, productive Simpson clonality was calculated by taking the square root of Simpson's diversity index across productive rearrangements. TCRdb took over this immuneACCESS table, retaining in-frame rearrangements with V and J assigned. Such tables are incomplete; in checked studies, under half of the missing clones stem from an unresolved V gene, and the remainder is unexplained. V and J calls and clone size are those listed in that table; D and trimming were worked out from the DNA. The sample yields 200,000 to 250,000 clones; 80% to 90% were counted once. 1.2% of the sample comes from the top ten.

V and J lose 3 bases and 2 bases, and a span of 10 bases separates them. CDR1 and CDR2 (SGHTA, FQGNSA) derive from the germline V gene. The CDR3 covers 14 residues, taking in both the cysteine and the phenylalanine. Here the CDR3 DNA is all that survives: 42 bases in frame from base 1. This entry is derived from a study of blood T cell repertoires in COVID-19 (dated by TCRdb to about 2020). About the study as a whole: Collaborator samples came from the United States, Italy and Spain and covered acute and convalescent phases of COVID-19. The prospective study material was composed of cDNA or gDNA derived from T cells, B-cell-depleted T cells, or PBMCs. The dataset comprised deeply sampled blood TCRbeta repertoires from subjects exposed to, actively infected with, or recovered from COVID-19. A freely available public database, intended as a resource for researchers studying the immune response to SARS-CoV-2, is where the repertoires were released. Samples were obtained from the ongoing ImmuneRACE study (first 160 participants) and from 1,254 subjects provided by 6 global collaborators. Sample metadata almost always included a de-identified subject ID, COVID-19 status, age in years and sex. HLA class I and class II types, where available, came from metadata supplied by the sample provider rather than from assay-based typing. General findings and caveats noted by the study authors: How much clinical and demographic metadata was included differed by source and by participant, and the metadata was provided uncurated.

Participants in the prospective study were enrolled through a virtual design, were aged about 18 to 100 years, and lived in roughly 24 United States geographic areas. To assign participants to cohorts, the prospective study relied on clinical history that participants themselves reported in a screening survey and a study questionnaire. ImmuneRACE Cohort 3 recovered participants were defined by two consecutive negative NP/OP PCR tests, healthcare professional clearance, or symptom resolution. In the prospective study, mobile phlebotomists collected whole blood, serum and a nasopharyngeal or oropharyngeal swab from each participant. Additional blood draws and questionnaires over an approximately two-month period could optionally be provided by prospective study participants. Blood samples from the prospective study were shipped frozen or at room temperature prior to DNA extraction.

Input material: PBMCs or T cells enriched from blood (not recorded which). The sequence was collected from a young man who had recovered from COVID-19. The receptor chain draws on TRBV7-2 and TRBJ1-1, with the D gene too uncertain to name. The DNA sequence follows: TGTGCCAGCAGCTTCCTGACGGGTAACACTGAAGCTTTCTTT. Its amino acids are CASSFLTGNTEAFF.